The 2 T cell receptor beta chains below all came from one sample that was sequenced in a study of cytomegalovirus exposure and HLA in healthy donors. A multiplex PCR was run with 60 Vbeta primers and 13 Jbeta primers. Clones were sequenced by immunoSEQ multiplex PCR, and TCRdb holds only the in-frame ones, with some missing. This table holds some 110,000 clones, under 80% found once. The sequenced material came from PBMCs. The receptors derive from a woman in her thirties or forties in good health and CMV-seropositive.

The chain uses TRBV28 and TRBJ2-7; 7 bases line up with TRBD1. There are 16 residues in the CDR3. Germline V lookup: CDR1 MDHEN, CDR2 SYDVKM. J gave up 3 bases and V 5 bases, and 13 bases lay outside the gene matches. The chain's CDR3 is CASSPWGTGEDYEQYF. The CDR3 coding sequence is TGTGCCAGCAGTCCATGGGGAACAGGGGAAGACTACGAGCAGTACTTC. The entire variable domain, with the rest obtained from reference TRBV28 and TRBJ2-7, is as follows: DVKVTQSSRYLVKRTGEKVFLECVQDMDHENMFWYRQDPGLGLRLIYFSYDVKMKEKGDIPEGYSVSREKKERFSLILESASTNQTSMYLCASSPWGTGEDYEQYFGPGTRLTVT.

Turning to this clone: The junction departs from germline at one end; a sequencing error may be responsible. The CDR3 sequence is CSSSFDRGYTF. Written as DNA, the CDR3 is TGTTCCAGCAGCTTCGACAGGGGATACACCTTC. This chain connects TRBV7-9 to TRBJ1-2; TRBD1 matches at 8 bases. Looked up from germline, CDR1 is SEHNR and CDR2 is FQNEAQ (reference sequence). The CDR3 totals 11 residues.